This T cell receptor (beta chain) was observed in a study of cytomegalovirus exposure and HLA in healthy donors. Findings of the study overall: A later analysis found most CMV-associated TCR beta chains apparently HLA-restricted. Sequencing likely caused a cluster of highly shared sequence variants. Through in vitro validation, a few CMV-associated chains were shown to be specific for CMV antigens.

As for this clone: The antigen is not known.

60 Vbeta and 13 Jbeta primers were used in PCR. Clones were read by immunoSEQ multiplex PCR, and TCRdb kept only the in-frame ones, dropping some. The sample includes approximately 160,000 clones, over 80% of them seen just once. Germline lookup yields CDR1 LNHDA and CDR2 SQIVND (reference sequence). This CDR3 is 14 amino acids long. Trimming left V 2 bases short and J 0 bases short, with 5 bases between. This sequence was found in a woman aged 45-60 years in good health and CMV-seropositive. The V gene is TRBV19, the J gene TRBJ1-3; D ambiguous. Sequencing used PBMCs. CDR3 amino acids: CASSIRYSGNTIYF. CDR3 in DNA: TGTGCCAGTAGTATACGGTACTCTGGAAACACCATATATTTT.